Below are 2 T cell receptor beta chains sequenced from a single sample in a study of blood T cell repertoires in COVID-19. Repertoires were generated with immunoSEQ multiplex PCR, while TCRdb's copy carries only in-frame clones and drops some. The profile shows 100,000 to 150,000 clones, roughly three quarters of them singletons. Sequences were obtained from peripheral blood. These receptors all come from a woman aged 65 to 85 with acute or convalescent COVID-19.

The chain employs TRBV6-4 and TRBJ1-2; D is possibly TRBD1 (5 bases). Germline V gene sequence: CDR1 MRHNA, CDR2 SNTAGT. The CDR3 sequence is 15 residues long. V gave up 5 bases and J gave up 1 base, with 14 bases separating them. The CDR3 region is CASSLQRGDNYGYTF. The CDR3 DNA reads TGTGCCAGCAGTCTCCAACGGGGGGATAACTATGGCTACACCTTC.

The rearrangement links TRBV5-5 to TRBJ1-1; 9 nucleotides align to TRBD1. Germline V gene sequence: CDR1 SGHKS, CDR2 YYEKEE (reference sequence). The CDR3 is 14 residues long. J lost 4 bases, V lost 4 bases, and 5 bases had no gene match. For the CDR3, the DNA is TGTGCCAGCAGCCCCCGGGACAGGGCCACTGAAGCTTTCTTT. This translates into CASSPRDRATEAFF.